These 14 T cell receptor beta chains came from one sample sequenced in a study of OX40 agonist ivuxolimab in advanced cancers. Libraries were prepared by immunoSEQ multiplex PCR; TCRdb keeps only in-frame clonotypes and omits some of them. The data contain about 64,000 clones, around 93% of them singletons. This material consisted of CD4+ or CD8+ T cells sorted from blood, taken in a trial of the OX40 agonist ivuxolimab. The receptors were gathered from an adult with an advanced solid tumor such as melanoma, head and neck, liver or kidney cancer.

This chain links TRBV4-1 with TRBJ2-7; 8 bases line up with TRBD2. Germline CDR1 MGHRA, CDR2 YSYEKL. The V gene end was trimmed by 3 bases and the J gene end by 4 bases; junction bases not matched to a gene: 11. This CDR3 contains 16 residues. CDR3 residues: CASSQEPGLVLYEQYF. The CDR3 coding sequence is TGCGCCAGCAGCCAGGAACCGGGACTAGTGCTTTACGAGCAGTACTTC.

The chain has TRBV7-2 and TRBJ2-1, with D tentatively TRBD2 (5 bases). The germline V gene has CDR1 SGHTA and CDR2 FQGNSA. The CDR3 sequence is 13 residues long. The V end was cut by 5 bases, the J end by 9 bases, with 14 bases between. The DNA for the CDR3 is TGTGCCAGCAGCCCGGGGTTGAGCCTTGAGCAGTTCTTC. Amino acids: CASSPGLSLEQFF.

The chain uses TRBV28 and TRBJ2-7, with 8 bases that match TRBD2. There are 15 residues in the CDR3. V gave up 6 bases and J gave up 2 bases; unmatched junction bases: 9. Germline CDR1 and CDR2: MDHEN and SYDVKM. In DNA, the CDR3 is TGTGCCAGCAGCCCGCCGGGGGGGACCCCCTACGAGCAGTACTTC. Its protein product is CASSPPGGTPYEQYF. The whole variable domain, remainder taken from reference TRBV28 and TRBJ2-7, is DVKVTQSSRYLVKRTGEKVFLECVQDMDHENMFWYRQDPGLGLRLIYFSYDVKMKEKGDIPEGYSVSREKKERFSLILESASTNQTSMYLCASSPPGGTPYEQYFGPGTRLTVT.

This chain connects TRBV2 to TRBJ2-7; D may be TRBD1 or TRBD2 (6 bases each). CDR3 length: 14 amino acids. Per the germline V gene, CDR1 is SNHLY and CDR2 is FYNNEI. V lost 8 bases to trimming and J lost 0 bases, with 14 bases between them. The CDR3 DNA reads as TGTGCCAGCGACGGGGGCGGACTCTCCTACGAGCAGTACTTC. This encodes CASDGGGLSYEQYF.

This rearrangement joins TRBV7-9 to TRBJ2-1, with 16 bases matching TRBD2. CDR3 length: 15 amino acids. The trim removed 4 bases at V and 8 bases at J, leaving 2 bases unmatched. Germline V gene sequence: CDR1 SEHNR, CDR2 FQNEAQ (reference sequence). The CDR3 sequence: CASSSGTSGRDEQFF. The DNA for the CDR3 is TGTGCCAGCAGCTCCGGGACTAGCGGGAGGGATGAGCAGTTCTTC.

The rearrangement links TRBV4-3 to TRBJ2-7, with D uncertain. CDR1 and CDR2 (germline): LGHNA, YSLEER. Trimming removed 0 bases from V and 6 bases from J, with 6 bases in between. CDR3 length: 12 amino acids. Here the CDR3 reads CASSQDRSEQYF. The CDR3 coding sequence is TGCGCCAGCAGCCAAGACCGATCCGAGCAGTACTTC.

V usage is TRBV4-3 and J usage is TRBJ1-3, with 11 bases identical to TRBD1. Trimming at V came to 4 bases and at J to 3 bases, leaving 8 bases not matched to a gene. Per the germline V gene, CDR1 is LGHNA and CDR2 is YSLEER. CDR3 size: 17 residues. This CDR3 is CASSPRTGGAVGNTIYF. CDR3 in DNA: TGCGCCAGCAGCCCAAGGACAGGGGGCGCGGTTGGAAACACCATATATTTT.

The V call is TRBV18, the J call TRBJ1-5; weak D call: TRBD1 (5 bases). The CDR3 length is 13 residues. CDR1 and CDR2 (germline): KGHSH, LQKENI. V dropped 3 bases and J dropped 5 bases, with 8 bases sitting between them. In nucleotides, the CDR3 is TGTGCCAGCTCACCGGCAGGGTATCAGCCCCAGCATTTT. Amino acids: CASSPAGYQPQHF.

The CDR3 loop reads CASSRDGNNEKLFF. The CDR3 DNA reads as TGTGCCAGCAGCCGGGACGGAAATAATGAAAAACTGTTTTTT. J is TRBJ1-4 and V is TRBV2, with D possibly being TRBD1 (5 bases). Trimming stripped 6 bases from V and 4 bases from J, with 12 bases between. The CDR3 consists of 14 residues. Looked up from germline, CDR1 is SNHLY and CDR2 is FYNNEI.

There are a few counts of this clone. CDR3 bases: TGCGCCAGCAGCTTGGCCACCGGGCTTGACTATGGCTACACCTTC. The encoded protein is CASSLATGLDYGYTF. The genes are TRBV5-1 and TRBJ1-2; D not certain. Germline V gene sequence: CDR1 SGHRS, CDR2 YFSETQ. Trimming cost V 0 bases and J 3 bases, with 12 bases left between them. There are 15 residues in the CDR3.

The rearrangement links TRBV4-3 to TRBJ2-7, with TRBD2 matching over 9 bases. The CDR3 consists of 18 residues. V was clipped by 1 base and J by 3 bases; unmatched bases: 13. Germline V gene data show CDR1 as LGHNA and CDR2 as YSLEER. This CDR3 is CASSQGLAGNIGDYEQYF. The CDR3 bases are TGCGCCAGCAGCCAAGGCCTAGCGGGAAATATAGGCGACTACGAGCAGTACTTC.

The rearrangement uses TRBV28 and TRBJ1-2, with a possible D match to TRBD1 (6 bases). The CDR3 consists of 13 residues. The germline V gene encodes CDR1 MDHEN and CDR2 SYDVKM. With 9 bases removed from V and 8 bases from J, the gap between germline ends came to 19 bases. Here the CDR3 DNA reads TGTGCCAGTCACCTATCGGGGGCGGAAGGCTACACCTTC. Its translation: CASHLSGAEGYTF.

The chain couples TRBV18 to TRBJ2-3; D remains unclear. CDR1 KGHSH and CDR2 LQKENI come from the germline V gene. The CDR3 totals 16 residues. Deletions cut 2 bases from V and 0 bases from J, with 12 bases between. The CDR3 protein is CASSPIGPTSTDTQYF. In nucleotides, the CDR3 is TGTGCCAGCTCACCAATAGGTCCTACTAGCACAGATACGCAGTATTTT.

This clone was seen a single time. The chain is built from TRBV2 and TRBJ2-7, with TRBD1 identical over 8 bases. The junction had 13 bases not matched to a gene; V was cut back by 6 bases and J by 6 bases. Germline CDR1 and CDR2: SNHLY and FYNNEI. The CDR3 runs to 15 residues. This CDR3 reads CASSMGGQGAGEQYF. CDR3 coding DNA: TGTGCCAGCAGCATGGGGGGCCAGGGGGCAGGCGAGCAGTACTTC.